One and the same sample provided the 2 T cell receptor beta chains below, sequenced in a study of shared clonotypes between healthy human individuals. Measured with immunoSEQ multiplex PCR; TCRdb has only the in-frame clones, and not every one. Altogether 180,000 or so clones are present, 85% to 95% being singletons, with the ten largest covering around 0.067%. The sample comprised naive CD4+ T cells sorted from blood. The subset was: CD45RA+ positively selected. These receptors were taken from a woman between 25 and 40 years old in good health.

This CDR3 reads CASSALADSYEQYF. As DNA, the CDR3 is TGTGCCAGCAGTGCTTTGGCCGACTCCTACGAGCAGTACTTC. The chain joins TRBV25-1 to TRBJ2-7; D is uncertain. Germline CDR1 is MGHDK and CDR2 is SYGVNS. CDR3 length: 14 residues. V lost 4 bases to trimming and J lost 0 bases, with 10 bases between them.

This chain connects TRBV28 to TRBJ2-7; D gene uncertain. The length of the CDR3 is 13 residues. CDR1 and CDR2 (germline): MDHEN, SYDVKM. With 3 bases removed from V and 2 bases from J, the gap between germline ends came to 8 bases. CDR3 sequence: CASSLGVTYEQYF. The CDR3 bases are TGTGCCAGCAGTTTGGGTGTAACCTACGAGCAGTACTTC.